The sequence of this T cell receptor (beta chain) was determined in a study of cytomegalovirus exposure and HLA in healthy donors. The CDR3 is made up of 13 amino acids. Germline CDR1 MNHEY, CDR2 SVGAGI. Study-wide points: Prediction of most subjects' HLA-A and HLA-B alleles by TCR beta sequences was reportedly accurate.

A remark on this clone: Antigen unknown.

The PCR employed 60 Vbeta primers together with 13 Jbeta primers. Here immunoSEQ multiplex PCR was the method, and the copy in TCRdb shows in-frame clones only, minus some. Of 200,000 to 250,000 clones listed, roughly 68% are singletons. The chain combines TRBV6-5 with TRBJ2-5; D not certain. The J call may be mistaken, given a closer DNA end match to TRBJ2-7. The clonotype originates from a man in his forties in good health and CMV-seropositive. What was sequenced was PBMCs. The chain's CDR3 is CASRGQASYEQYF. DNA for the CDR3: TGTGCCAGCAGGGGCCAGGCCTCCTACGAGCAGTACTTC.